This T cell receptor (beta chain) is from a study of neoadjuvant nivolumab and ipilimumab in lung cancer. Regarding the study as a whole: Only a single major-pathologic-response sample was available for clonality analysis. From pretherapy to surgery, tumor richness and clonality rose with dual therapy.

The CDR3 is 17 amino acids. With 6 bases removed from V and 4 bases from J, the gap between germline ends came to 24 bases. Germline CDR1 reads SNHLY; CDR2 reads FYNNEI. In its sample, this clone was seen a few times. The antigen remains undetermined. Sequencing was performed with immunoSEQ multiplex PCR; in TCRdb, only in-frame clones are kept and a portion is missing. The sample lists more than 15,000 clones, 65% to 85% occurring once. The chain combines TRBV2 with TRBJ2-5; D perhaps matches TRBD2 (5 bases). This specimen consisted of tumor tissue, obtained after neoadjuvant nivolumab, alone or with ipilimumab, at or shortly before surgery. The TCR was taken from an adult with non-small cell lung cancer. The CDR3 DNA follows: TGTGCCAGCAGAGGGTCGGCAGGATGGCGGGCGGTAGAGACCCAGTACTTC. Amino acid sequence: CASRGSAGWRAVETQYF.